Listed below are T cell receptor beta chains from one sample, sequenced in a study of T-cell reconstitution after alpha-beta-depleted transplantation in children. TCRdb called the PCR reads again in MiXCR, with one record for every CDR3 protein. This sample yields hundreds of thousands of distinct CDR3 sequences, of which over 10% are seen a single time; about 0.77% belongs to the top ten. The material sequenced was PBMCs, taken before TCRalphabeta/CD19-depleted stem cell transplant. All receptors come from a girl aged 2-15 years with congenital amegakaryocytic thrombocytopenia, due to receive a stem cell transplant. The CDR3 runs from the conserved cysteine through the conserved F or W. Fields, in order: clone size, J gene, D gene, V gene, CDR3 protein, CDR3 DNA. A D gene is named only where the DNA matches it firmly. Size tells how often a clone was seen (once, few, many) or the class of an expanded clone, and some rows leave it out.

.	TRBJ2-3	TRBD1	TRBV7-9	CASSLVGQALTDTQYF	TGTGCCAGCAGCTTAGTGGGACAGGCACTCACAGATACGCAGTATTTT
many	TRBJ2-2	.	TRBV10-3	CAISDGGGELFF	TGTGCCATCAGTGACGGGGGCGGGGAGCTGTTTTTT
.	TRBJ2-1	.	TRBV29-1	CSEELASNEQFF	TGCAGCGAAGAACTAGCATCAAATGAGCAGTTCTTC
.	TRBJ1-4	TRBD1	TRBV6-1	CAGNGQGVKKKLFF	TGTGCCGGCAACGGACAGGGGGTAAAGAAAAAACTGTTTTTT
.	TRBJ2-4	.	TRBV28	CASSTPLGVSIQYF	TGTGCCAGCAGTACCCCACTGGGTGTCAGCATTCAGTACTTC
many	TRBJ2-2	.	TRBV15	CATLAEANTGELFF	TGTGCCACCTTGGCAGAGGCGAACACCGGGGAGCTGTTTTTT
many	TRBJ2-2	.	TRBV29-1	CSASDPNTGELFF	TGCAGCGCATCCGATCCGAACACCGGGGAGCTGTTTTTT
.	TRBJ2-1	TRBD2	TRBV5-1	CASSQTSGRRNEQFF	TGCGCCAGCAGTCAGACTAGCGGGAGAAGGAATGAGCAGTTCTTC
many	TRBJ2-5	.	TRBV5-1	CASSLDLHTETQYF	TGCGCCAGCAGCTTGGACTTACACACAGAGACCCAGTACTTC
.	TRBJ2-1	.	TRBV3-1	CASSPGGGGGNEQFF	TGTGCCAGCAGCCCGGGGGGAGGAGGGGGAAATGAGCAGTTCTTC
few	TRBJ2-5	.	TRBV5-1	CASSLEASVQETQYF	TGCGCCAGCAGCTTGGAGGCTAGCGTCCAAGAGACCCAGTACTTC
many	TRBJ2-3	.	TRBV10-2	CAAKGRGPRDTQYF	TGCGCCGCAAAAGGACGGGGACCTAGAGATACGCAGTATTTT
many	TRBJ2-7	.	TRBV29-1	CSVAEGLAVEAEQYF	TGCAGCGTTGCGGAGGGGCTAGCTGTGGAAGCCGAGCAGTACTTC
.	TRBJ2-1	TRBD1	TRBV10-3	CAIKSGTGSSYNEQFF	TGTGCCATCAAATCGGGGACAGGGAGCTCCTACAATGAGCAGTTCTTC
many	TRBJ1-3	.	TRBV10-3	CAISESGGNSGNTIYF	TGTGCCATCAGTGAATCAGGAGGGAACTCTGGAAACACCATATATTTT
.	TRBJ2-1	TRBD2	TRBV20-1	CSAREASGSSYNEQFF	TGCAGTGCTAGAGAAGCTAGCGGCAGCTCCTACAATGAGCAGTTCTTC
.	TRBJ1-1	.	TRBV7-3	CASSPAGARTEAFF	TGTGCCAGCAGCCCTGCGGGGGCGAGAACTGAAGCTTTCTTT
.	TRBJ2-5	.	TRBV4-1	CASSQATGLGTQYF	TGCGCCAGCAGCCAAGCAACAGGGTTAGGGACCCAGTACTTC
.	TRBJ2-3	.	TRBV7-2	CASTSPGAPNTDTQYF	TGTGCCAGCACCTCCCCCGGGGCGCCGAACACAGATACGCAGTATTTT
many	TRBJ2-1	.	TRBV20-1	CSARDAREPRVNEQFF	TGCAGTGCTAGAGATGCCCGGGAGCCCCGGGTGAATGAGCAGTTCTTC
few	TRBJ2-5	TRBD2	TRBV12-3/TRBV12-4	CASSKSLGTSRETQYF	TGTGCCAGCAGTAAGTCCCTCGGGACTAGCCGAGAGACCCAGTACTTC
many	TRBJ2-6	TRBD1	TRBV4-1	CASSQDPGQVVGANVLTF	TGCGCCAGCAGCCAAGACCCAGGACAGGTTGTTGGGGCCAACGTCCTGACTTTC
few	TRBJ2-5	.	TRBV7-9	CASRITGYQETQYF	TGTGCCAGCAGGATTACAGGGTACCAAGAGACCCAGTACTTC
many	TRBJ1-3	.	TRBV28	CASSLSITGSGNTIYF	TGTGCCAGCAGTTTAAGTATTACAGGGTCAGGAAACACCATATATTTT
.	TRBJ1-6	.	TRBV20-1	CSARGPDSSYNSPLHF	TGCAGTGCCCGGGGGCCGGACAGCTCCTATAATTCACCCCTCCACTTT
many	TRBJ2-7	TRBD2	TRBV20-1	CSAATSGEGKQYF	TGCAGTGCCGCCACTTCGGGGGAGGGAAAGCAGTACTTC
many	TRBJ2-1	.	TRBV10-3	CAISGGGGFYNEQFF	TGTGCCATCAGTGGGGGTGGCGGGTTTTACAATGAGCAGTTCTTC
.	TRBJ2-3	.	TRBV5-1	CASSLASVGATDTQYF	TGCGCCAGCAGCTTGGCCTCGGTGGGAGCCACAGATACGCAGTATTTT
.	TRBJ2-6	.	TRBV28	CASSFFAGANVLTF	TGTGCCAGCAGTTTTTTCGCTGGGGCCAACGTCCTGACTTTC
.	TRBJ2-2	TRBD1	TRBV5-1	CASTGTGSGTGELFF	TGCGCCAGCACCGGGACAGGGTCGGGCACCGGGGAGCTGTTTTTT
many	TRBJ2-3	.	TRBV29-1	CSVFDPGLLEDTQYF	TGCAGCGTTTTCGACCCGGGACTGCTAGAGGATACGCAGTATTTT
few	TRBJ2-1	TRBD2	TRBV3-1	CASSQGVLAGYNEQFF	TGTGCCAGCAGCCAAGGGGTTCTAGCGGGATACAATGAGCAGTTCTTC
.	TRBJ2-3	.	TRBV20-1	CSASLRAMDTQYF	TGCAGTGCTAGCCTTCGAGCGATGGATACGCAGTATTTT
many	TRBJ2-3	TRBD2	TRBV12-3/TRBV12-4	CASILSRTSGDTQYF	TGTGCCAGCATCCTTTCCCGGACTAGCGGGGATACGCAGTATTTT
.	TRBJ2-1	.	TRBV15	CATSEAGINEQFF	TGTGCCACCAGCGAAGCAGGGATCAATGAGCAGTTCTTC
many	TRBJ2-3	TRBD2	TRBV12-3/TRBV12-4	CASRGFSAGSNTDTQYF	TGTGCCAGCAGAGGGTTTTCAGCGGGGTCGAACACAGATACGCAGTATTTT
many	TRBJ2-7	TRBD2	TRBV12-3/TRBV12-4	CASSLRTSGNYEQYF	TGTGCCAGCAGTCTACGGACTAGCGGAAACTACGAGCAGTACTTC
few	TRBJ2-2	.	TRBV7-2	CASSLGVPINTGELFF	TGTGCCAGCAGCCTCGGGGTCCCCATAAACACCGGGGAGCTGTTTTTT
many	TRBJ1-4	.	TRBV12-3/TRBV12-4	CASSPLYATNEKLFF	TGTGCCAGCAGTCCCCTTTATGCAACTAATGAAAAACTGTTTTTT
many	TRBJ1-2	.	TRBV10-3	CAISKPRRLGLVGYGYTF	TGTGCCATCAGCAAACCTAGGCGACTGGGACTGGTCGGCTATGGCTACACCTTC
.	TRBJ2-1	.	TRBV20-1	CCAAPRDGSSYNEQFF	TGCTGTGCCGCACCCCGGGACGGGAGCTCCTACAATGAGCAGTTCTTC
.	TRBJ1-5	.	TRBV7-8	CASSFGKNQPQHF	TGTGCCAGCAGCTTCGGGAAAAATCAGCCCCAGCATTTT
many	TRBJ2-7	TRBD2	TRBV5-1	CASSLEGGGSSYEQYF	TGCGCCAGCAGCTTGGAGGGAGGCGGGAGCTCCTACGAGCAGTACTTC
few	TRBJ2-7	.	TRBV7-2	CASSQVWGFGSYEQYF	TGTGCCAGCAGCCAGGTGTGGGGGTTCGGCTCCTACGAGCAGTACTTC
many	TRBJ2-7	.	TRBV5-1	CASSFGVAYEQYF	TGCGCCAGCAGCTTCGGAGTGGCCTACGAGCAGTACTTC
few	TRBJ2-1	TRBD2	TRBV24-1	CATSDRTSGSYNEQFF	TGTGCCACCAGTGATCGGACTAGCGGGAGCTACAATGAGCAGTTCTTC
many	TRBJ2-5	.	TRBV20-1	CSARPLGKETQYF	TGCAGTGCTAGGCCCCTAGGAAAAGAGACCCAGTACTTC
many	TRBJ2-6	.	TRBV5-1	CASSLAAGANVLTF	TGCGCCAGCAGCTTGGCCGCAGGGGCCAACGTCCTGACTTTC
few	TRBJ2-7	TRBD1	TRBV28	CASRRQGRSYEQYF	TGTGCCAGCAGACGACAGGGAAGATCCTACGAGCAGTACTTC
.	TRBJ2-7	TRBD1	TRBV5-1	CASSWQGAYEQYF	TGCGCCAGCAGCTGGCAGGGGGCCTACGAGCAGTACTTC
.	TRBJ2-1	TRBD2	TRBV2	CASGELAGAPNEQFF	TGTGCCAGCGGGGAACTAGCGGGAGCCCCAAATGAGCAGTTCTTC
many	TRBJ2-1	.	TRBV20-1	CSAPTGSHEQFF	TGCAGTGCTCCTACCGGAAGCCATGAGCAGTTCTTC
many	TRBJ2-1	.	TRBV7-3	CASSLREQFF	TGTGCCAGCAGCTTGCGTGAGCAGTTCTTC
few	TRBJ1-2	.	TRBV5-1	CASSLFAGLNYGYTF	TGCGCCAGCAGCTTGTTCGCAGGGCTCAACTATGGCTACACCTTC
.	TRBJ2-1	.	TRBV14	CASSQGDGNEQFF	TGTGCCAGCAGCCAAGGAGACGGCAATGAGCAGTTCTTC
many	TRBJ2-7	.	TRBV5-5	CASSPGPIYEQYF	TGTGCCAGCTCTCCAGGACCGATATACGAGCAGTACTTC
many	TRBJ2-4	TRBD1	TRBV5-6	CASSWTGGRDIQYF	TGTGCCAGCAGCTGGACAGGGGGTAGAGACATTCAGTACTTC
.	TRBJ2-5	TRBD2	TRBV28	CASSLFLAGVQETQYF	TGTGCCAGCAGTTTATTTCTAGCGGGAGTTCAAGAGACCCAGTACTTC